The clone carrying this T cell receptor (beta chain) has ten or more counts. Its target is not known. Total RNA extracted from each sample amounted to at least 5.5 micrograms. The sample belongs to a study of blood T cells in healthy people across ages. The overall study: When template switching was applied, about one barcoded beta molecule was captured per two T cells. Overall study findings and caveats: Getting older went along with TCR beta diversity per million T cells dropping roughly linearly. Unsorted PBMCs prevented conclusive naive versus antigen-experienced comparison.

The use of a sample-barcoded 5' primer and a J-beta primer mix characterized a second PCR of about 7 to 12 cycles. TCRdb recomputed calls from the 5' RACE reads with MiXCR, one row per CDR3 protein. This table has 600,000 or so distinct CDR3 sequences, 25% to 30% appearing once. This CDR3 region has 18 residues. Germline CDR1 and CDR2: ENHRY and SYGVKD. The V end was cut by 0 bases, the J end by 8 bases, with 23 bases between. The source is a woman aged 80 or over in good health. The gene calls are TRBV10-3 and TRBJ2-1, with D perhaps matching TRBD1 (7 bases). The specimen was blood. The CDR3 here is CAISESMGSGGPLDEQFF. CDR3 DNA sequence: TGTGCCATCAGTGAGTCGATGGGGTCAGGGGGGCCGTTGGATGAGCAGTTCTTC.